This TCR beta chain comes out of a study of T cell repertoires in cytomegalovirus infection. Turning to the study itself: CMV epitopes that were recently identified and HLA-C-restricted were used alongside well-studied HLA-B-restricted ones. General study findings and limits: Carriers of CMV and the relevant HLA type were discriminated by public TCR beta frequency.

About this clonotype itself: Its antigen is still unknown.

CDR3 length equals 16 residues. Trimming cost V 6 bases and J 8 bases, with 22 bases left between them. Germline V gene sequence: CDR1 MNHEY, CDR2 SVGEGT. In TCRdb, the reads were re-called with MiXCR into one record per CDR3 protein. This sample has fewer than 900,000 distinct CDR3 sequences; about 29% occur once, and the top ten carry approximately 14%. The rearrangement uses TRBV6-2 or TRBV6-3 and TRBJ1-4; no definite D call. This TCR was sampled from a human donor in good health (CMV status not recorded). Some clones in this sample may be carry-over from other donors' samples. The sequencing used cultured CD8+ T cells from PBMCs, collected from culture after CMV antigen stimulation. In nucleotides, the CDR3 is TGTGCCAGCAGCTTAATTGGGAGCCTATTGGGGGAAAAACTGTTTTTT. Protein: CASSLIGSLLGEKLFF.